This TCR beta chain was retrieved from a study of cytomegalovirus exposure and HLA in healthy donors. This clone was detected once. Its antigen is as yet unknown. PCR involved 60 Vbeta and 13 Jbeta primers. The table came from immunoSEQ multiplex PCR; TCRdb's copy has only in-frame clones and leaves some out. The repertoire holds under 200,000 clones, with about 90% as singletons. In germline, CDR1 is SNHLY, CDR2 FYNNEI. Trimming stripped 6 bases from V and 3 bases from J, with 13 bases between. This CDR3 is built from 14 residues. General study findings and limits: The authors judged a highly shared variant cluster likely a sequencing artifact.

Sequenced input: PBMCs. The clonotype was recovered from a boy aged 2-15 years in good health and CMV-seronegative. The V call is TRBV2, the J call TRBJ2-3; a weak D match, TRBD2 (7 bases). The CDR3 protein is CASSREGGTDTQYF. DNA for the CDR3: TGTGCCAGCAGCCGAGAGGGGGGGACAGATACGCAGTATTTT.